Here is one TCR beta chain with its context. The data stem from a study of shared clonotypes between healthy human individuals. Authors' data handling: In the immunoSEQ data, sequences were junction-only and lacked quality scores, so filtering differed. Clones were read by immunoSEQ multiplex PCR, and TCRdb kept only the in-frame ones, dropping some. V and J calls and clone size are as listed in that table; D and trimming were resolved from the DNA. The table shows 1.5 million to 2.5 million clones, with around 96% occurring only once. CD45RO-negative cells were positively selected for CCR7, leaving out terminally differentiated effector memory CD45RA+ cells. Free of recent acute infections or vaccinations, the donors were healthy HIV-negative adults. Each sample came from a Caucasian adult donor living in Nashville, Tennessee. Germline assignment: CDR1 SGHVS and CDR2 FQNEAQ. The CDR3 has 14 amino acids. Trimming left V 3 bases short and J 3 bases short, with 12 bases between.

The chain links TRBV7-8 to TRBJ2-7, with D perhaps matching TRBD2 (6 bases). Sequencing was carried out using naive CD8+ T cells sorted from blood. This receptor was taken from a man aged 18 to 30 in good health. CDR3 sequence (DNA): TGTGCCAGCAGCTTTACCCGGGAGAGCTACGAGCAGTACTTC. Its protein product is CASSFTRESYEQYF.